These 9 T cell receptor beta chains share one sample of origin, sequenced in a study of a mutant IDH1 vaccine in newly diagnosed glioma. Sequencing used immunoSEQ multiplex PCR; TCRdb keeps in-frame clones, though not all of them. The table includes about 98,000 clones, 85% to 90% detected once. The time point here: baseline, week 1 (first vaccination visit). The treatment: pre-vaccination baseline after standard-of-care therapy. The sequencing used PBMCs, collected from a glioma patient treated with radiotherapy, temozolomide or both. These receptors came from a woman in her fifties or sixties with glioma.

V gene TRBV27 combines with J gene TRBJ1-5; possibly TRBD1 for D (5 bases). The CDR3 consists of 16 residues. CDR1 is MNHEY, CDR2 SMNVEV, per germline (reference sequence). Trimming took 0 bases from V and 2 from J, leaving 11 bases between them. CDR3 in DNA: TGTGCCAGCAGTTTATCGATTGTCAGGGGCAATCAGCCCCAGCATTTT. Amino acid sequence: CASSLSIVRGNQPQHF.

The V call is TRBV5-1, the J call TRBJ1-1, with D tentatively TRBD1 (6 bases). Trimming stripped 4 bases from V and 3 bases from J, with 16 bases between. CDR1 and CDR2 from the germline V gene are SGHRS and YFSETQ. This CDR3 region has 15 residues. The CDR3 spells CASSIRTGSDTEAFF. The CDR3 nucleotides read TGCGCCAGCAGCATAAGAACAGGGTCGGACACTGAAGCTTTCTTT.

This chain links TRBV27 with TRBJ1-5, with D tentatively TRBD1 (6 bases). This CDR3 has 15 residues. V lost 8 bases and J 0 bases, leaving 14 bases between the germline ends. Germline lookup yields CDR1 MNHEY and CDR2 SMNVEV (reference sequence). The CDR3 coding sequence is TGTGCCAGCGCTCAAGGGGGAAATAGCAATCAGCCCCAGCATTTT. This translates into CASAQGGNSNQPQHF.

The rearrangement links TRBV19 to TRBJ2-5; TRBD1 matches 10 bases. This CDR3 comprises 13 residues. CDR1 is LNHDA and CDR2 is SQIVND in the germline V gene (reference sequence). J was trimmed by 4 bases and V by 4 bases; bases with no gene match: 0. CDR3 nucleotides: TGTGCCAGTAGTAGGGACAGGGGAGAGACCCAGTACTTC. It specifies CASSRDRGETQYF.

The chain has TRBV5-1 and TRBJ2-2, with TRBD1 as a possible D gene (6 bases). There are 15 residues in the CDR3. Trimming took off 0 bases at V and 4 bases at J, with 10 bases between the two ends. Germline V gene sequence: CDR1 SGHRS, CDR2 YFSETQ. CDR3 protein: CASSLGTAATGELFF. The CDR3 DNA sequence: TGCGCCAGCAGCTTGGGGACAGCCGCCACCGGGGAGCTGTTTTTT. Using reference TRBV5-1 and TRBJ2-2 for the parts outside the CDR3, the full variable domain is KAGVTQTPRYLIKTRGQQVTLSCSPISGHRSVSWYQQTPGQGLQFLFEYFSETQRNKGNFPGRFSGRQFSNSRSEMNVSTLELGDSALYLCASSLGTAATGELFFGEGSRLTVL.

This clone appeared once. V gene TRBV30 combines with J gene TRBJ1-2, with 9 bases that match TRBD1. The CDR3 sequence is 11 residues long. J lost 8 bases, V lost 8 bases, and 6 bases had no gene match. In germline, CDR1 is GTSNPN, CDR2 SVGIG (reference sequence). CDR3 region: CARHRGLGYTF. Here the CDR3 DNA reads TGTGCCAGACACAGGGGGCTAGGCTACACCTTC.

This chain joins TRBV5-1 and TRBJ2-7; maybe TRBD2 (6 bases). V was cut by 4 bases and J by 0 bases, with 11 bases left in between. The CDR3 is made up of 14 amino acids. In germline, CDR1 is SGHRS, CDR2 YFSETQ. In DNA form, the CDR3 reads TGCGCCAGCAGCCCCGACGGGGGCTCCTACGAGCAGTACTTC. Protein: CASSPDGGSYEQYF.

V gene TRBV5-1 combines with J gene TRBJ1-1; tentative D call: TRBD1 (5 bases). CDR3 length: 15 residues. Germline V CDR1 and CDR2: SGHRS, YFSETQ. V lost 2 bases to trimming and J lost 2 bases, with 13 bases between them. The CDR3 protein is CASSFGQTVNTEAFF. CDR3 in DNA: TGCGCCAGCAGCTTTGGGCAGACAGTTAACACTGAAGCTTTCTTT.

The chain carries TRBV27 and TRBJ2-3; D gene unclear. The germline V gene encodes CDR1 MNHEY and CDR2 SMNVEV (reference sequence). Trimming removed 5 bases from V and 2 bases from J, with 11 bases in between. The CDR3 runs to 14 residues. The CDR3 loop reads CASSPLPATDTQYF. For the CDR3, the DNA is TGTGCCAGCAGTCCCCTCCCGGCCACAGATACGCAGTATTTT.